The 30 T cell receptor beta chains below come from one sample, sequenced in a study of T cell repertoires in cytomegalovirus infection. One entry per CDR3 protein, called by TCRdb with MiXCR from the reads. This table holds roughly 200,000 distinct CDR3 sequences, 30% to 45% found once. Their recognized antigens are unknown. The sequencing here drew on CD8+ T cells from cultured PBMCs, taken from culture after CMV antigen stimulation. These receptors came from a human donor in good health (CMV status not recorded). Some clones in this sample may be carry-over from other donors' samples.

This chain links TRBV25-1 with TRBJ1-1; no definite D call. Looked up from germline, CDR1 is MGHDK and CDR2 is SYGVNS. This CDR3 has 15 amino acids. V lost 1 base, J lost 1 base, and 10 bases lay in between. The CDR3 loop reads CASSESGVGNTEAFF. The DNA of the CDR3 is TGTGCCAGCAGTGAATCTGGCGTGGGGAACACTGAAGCTTTCTTT.

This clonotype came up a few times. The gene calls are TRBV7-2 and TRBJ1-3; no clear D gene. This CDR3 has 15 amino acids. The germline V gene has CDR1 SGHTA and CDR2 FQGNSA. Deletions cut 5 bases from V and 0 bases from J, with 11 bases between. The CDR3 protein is CASSADGSSGNTIYF. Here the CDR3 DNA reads TGTGCCAGCAGCGCGGACGGAAGCTCTGGAAACACCATATATTTT.

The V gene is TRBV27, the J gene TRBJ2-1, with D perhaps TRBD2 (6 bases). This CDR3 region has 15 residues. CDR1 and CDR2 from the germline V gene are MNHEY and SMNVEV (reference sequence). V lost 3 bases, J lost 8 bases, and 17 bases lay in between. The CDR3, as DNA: TGTGCCAGCAGTTTGGTAGCGGTTCAGGGCGATGAGCAGTTCTTC. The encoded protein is CASSLVAVQGDEQFF.

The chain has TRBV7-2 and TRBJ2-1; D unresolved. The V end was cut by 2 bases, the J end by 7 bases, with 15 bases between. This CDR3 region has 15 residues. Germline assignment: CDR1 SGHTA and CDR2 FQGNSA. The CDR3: CASSLSVSPINEQFF. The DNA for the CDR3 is TGTGCCAGCAGCTTAAGCGTGAGTCCCATTAATGAGCAGTTCTTC.

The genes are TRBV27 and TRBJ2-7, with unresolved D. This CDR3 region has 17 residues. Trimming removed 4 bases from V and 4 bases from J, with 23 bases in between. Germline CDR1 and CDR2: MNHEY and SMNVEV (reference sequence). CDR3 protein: CASSSPPDPSNKYEQYF. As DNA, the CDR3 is TGTGCCAGCAGTTCTCCGCCCGACCCGAGTAATAAGTACGAGCAGTACTTC.

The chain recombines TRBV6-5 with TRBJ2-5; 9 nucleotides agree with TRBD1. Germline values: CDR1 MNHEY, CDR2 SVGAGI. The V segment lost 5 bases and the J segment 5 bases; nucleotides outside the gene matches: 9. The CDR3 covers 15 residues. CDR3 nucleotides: TGTGCCAGCAGTCCGGGGACAGGGCCGGGGGAGACCCAGTACTTC. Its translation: CASSPGTGPGETQYF.

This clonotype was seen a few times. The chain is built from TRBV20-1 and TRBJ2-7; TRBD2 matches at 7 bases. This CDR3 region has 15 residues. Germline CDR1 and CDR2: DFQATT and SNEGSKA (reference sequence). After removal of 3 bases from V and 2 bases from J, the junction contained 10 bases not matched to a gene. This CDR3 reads CSARPSSGKAYEQYF. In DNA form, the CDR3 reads TGCAGTGCTAGGCCAAGCAGCGGGAAGGCCTACGAGCAGTACTTC.

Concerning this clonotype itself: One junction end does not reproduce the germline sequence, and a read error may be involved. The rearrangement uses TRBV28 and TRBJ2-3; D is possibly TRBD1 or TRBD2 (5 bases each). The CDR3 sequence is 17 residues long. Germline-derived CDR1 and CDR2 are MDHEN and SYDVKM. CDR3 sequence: CARSFSASGRDTDTQYF. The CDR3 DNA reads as TGTGCCAGAAGTTTCTCCGCCTCGGGACGAGACACAGATACTCAGTATTTT.

CDR3 amino acids: CASSRRGADQPQHF. The CDR3 DNA reads TGTGCCAGCAGCCGGCGAGGGGCCGATCAGCCCCAGCATTTT. This sequence joins TRBV27 and TRBJ1-5, with a possible D match to TRBD1 (5 bases). V lost 6 bases and J 5 bases, leaving 14 bases between the germline ends. From germline, CDR1 is MNHEY and CDR2 SMNVEV (reference sequence). The length of the CDR3 is 14 residues.

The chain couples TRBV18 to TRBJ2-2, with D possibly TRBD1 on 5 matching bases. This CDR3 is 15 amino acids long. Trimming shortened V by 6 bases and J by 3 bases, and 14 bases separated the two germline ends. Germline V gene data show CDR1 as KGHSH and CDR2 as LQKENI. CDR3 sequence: CASSPKDTYTGELFF. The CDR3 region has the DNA TGTGCCAGCTCTCCTAAGGACACGTACACCGGGGAGCTGTTTTTT.

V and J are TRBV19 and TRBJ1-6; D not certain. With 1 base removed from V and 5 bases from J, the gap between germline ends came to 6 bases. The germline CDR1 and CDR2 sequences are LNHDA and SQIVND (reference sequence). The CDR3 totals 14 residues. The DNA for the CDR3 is TGTGCCAGTAGTATAGCGGTTGATAATTCACCCCTCCACTTT. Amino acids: CASSIAVDNSPLHF.

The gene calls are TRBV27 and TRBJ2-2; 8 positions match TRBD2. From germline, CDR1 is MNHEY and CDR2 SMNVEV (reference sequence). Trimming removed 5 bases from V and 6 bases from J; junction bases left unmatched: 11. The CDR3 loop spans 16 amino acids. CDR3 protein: CASSPIDAGGPGELFF. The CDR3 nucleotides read TGTGCCAGCAGTCCTATAGACGCGGGAGGCCCCGGGGAGCTGTTTTTT.

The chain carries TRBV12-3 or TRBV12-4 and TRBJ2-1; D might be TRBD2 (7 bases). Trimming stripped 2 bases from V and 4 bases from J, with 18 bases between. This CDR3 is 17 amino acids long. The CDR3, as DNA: TGTGCCAGCAGTTTATCACGGCGGGGGCCCTTTTACAATGAGCAGTTCTTC. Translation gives CASSLSRRGPFYNEQFF.

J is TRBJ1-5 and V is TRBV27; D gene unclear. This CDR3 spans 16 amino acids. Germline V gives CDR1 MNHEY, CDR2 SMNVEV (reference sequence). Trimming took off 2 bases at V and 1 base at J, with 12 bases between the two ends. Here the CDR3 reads CASSLTGYNSNQPQHF. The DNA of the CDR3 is TGTGCCAGCAGTTTAACCGGGTACAACAGCAATCAGCCCCAGCATTTT.

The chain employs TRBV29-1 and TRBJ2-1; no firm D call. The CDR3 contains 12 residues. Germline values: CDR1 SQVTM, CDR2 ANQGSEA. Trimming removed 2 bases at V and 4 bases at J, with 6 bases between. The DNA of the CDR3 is TGCAGCGTTGAAAGACAATACAATGAGCAGTTCTTC. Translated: CSVERQYNEQFF.

The CDR3 region has the DNA TGTGCCAGCAGCTTAACTTCCGGGACTTCAAACCGCGATGAGCAGTTCTTC. It encodes CASSLTSGTSNRDEQFF. The chain employs TRBV7-2 and TRBJ2-1; D may be TRBD2 (6 bases). CDR1 and CDR2 from the germline V gene are SGHTA and FQGNSA. The V gene lost 2 bases and the J gene lost 8 bases, with 22 bases spanning the gap. CDR3 length: 17 amino acids.

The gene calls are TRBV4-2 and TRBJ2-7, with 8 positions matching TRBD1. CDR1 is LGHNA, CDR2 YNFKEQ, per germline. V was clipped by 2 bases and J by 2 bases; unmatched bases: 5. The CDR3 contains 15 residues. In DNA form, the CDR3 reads TGTGCCAGCAGCCAAAAGGACAGGGATCCCTACGAGCAGTACTTC. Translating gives CASSQKDRDPYEQYF.

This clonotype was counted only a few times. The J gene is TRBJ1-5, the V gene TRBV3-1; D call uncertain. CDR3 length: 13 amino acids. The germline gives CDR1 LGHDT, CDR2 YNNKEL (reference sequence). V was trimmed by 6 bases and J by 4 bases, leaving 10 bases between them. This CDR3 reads CASSREMNQPQHF. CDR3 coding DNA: TGTGCCAGCAGTAGAGAAATGAATCAGCCCCAGCATTTT.

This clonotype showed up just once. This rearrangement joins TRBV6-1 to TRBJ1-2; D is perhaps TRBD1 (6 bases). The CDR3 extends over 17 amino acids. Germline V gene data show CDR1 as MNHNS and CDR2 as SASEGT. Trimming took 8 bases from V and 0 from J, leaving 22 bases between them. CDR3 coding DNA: TGTGCCAGCCTACTCGTTTGGAGGACAGCTTCTAACTATGGCTACACCTTC. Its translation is CASLLVWRTASNYGYTF.

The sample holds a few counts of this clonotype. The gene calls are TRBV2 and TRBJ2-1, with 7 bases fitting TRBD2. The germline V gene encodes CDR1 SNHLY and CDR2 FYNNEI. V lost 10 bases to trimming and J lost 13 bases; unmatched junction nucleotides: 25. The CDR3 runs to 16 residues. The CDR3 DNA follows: TGTGCCACTTCGGGGCAGGCGGGAGAGCACCTTCGTGCCCAGTTCTTC. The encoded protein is CATSGQAGEHLRAQFF.

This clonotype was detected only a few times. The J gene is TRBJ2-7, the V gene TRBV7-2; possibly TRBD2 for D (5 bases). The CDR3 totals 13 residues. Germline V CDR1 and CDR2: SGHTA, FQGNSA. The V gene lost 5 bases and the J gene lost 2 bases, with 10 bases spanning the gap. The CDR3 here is CASSAGLTYEQYF. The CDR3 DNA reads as TGTGCCAGCAGCGCCGGACTGACCTACGAGCAGTACTTC.

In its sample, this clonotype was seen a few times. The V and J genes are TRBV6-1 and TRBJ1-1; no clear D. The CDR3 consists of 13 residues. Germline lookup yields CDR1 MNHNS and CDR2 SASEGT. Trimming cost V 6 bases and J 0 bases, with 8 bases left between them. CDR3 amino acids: CASRPGMNTEAFF. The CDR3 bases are TGTGCCAGCAGACCTGGAATGAACACTGAAGCTTTCTTT.

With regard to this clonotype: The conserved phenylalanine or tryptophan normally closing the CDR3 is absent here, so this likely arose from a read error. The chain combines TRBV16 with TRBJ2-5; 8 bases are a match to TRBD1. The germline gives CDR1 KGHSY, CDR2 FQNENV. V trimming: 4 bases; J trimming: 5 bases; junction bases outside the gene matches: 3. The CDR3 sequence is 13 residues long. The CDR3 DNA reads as TGTGCCAGCAGCCGACAGGGGAGGGAGACCCAGTACCTC. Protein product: CASSRQGRETQYL.

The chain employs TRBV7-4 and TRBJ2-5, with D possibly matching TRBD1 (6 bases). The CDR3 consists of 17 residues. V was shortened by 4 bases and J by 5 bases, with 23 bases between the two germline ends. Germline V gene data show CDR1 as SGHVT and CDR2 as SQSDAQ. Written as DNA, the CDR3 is TGTGCCAGCAGCTCATCTTATGCAGGGGACGCGGCGGAGACCCAGTACTTC. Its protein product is CASSSSYAGDAAETQYF.

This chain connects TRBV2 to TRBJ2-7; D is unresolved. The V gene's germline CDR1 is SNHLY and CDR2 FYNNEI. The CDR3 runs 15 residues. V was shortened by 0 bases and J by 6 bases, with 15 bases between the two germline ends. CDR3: CASSEALRAAFEQYF. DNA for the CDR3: TGTGCCAGCAGTGAAGCGCTTAGGGCAGCGTTCGAGCAGTACTTC.

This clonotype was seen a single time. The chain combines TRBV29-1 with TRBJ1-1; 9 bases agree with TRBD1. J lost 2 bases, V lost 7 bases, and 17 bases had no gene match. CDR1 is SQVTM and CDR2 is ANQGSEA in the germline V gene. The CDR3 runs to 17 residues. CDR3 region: CSAHIGSGTGLNTEAFF. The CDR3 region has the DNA TGCAGCGCCCACATAGGATCCGGGACAGGGCTAAACACTGAAGCTTTCTTT.

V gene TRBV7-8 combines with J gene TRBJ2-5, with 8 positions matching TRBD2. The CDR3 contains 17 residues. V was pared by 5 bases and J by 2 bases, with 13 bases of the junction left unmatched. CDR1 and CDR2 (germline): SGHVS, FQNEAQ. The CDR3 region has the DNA TGTGCCAGCAGCGCCCGTAGCGGGGAAGAGGGACAAGAGACCCAGTACTTC. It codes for CASSARSGEEGQETQYF. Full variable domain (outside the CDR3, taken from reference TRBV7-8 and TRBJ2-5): GAGVSQSPRYKVAKRGQDVALRCDPISGHVSLFWYQQALGQGPEFLTYFQNEAQLDKSGLPSDRFFAERPEGSVSTLKIQRTQQEDSAVYLCASSARSGEEGQETQYFGPGTRLLVL.

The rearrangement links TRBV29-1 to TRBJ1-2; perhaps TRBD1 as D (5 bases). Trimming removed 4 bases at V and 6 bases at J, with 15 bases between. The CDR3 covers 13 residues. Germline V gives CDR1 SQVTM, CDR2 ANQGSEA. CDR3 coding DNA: TGCAGCGTTGGAATACGAAGGGACGATGGCTACACCTTC. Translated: CSVGIRRDDGYTF.

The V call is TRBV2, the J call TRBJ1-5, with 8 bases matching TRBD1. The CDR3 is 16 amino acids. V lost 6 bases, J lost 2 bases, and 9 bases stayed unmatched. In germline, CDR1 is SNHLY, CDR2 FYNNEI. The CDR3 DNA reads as TGTGCCAGCAGCGCCGGACAGGGCAGGGGCAATCAGCCCCAGCATTTT. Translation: CASSAGQGRGNQPQHF.

The CDR3 here is CASGPEGDQPQHF. DNA of the CDR3: TGTGCCAGCGGTCCGGAGGGGGATCAGCCCCAGCATTTT. J is TRBJ1-5 and V is TRBV2; a weak D match, TRBD1 (6 bases). CDR3 length: 13 residues. Trimming took off 8 bases at V and 5 bases at J, with 13 bases between the two ends. Germline assignment: CDR1 SNHLY and CDR2 FYNNEI.